The 17 T cell receptor beta chains listed next were all sequenced from one sample in a study of identical twins. TCRdb passed the 5' RACE reads through MiXCR, listing each CDR3 protein once. In the table there are 750,000 to 950,000 distinct CDR3 sequences, 9% to 15% of which are singletons. These records were also assigned to another study, of yellow fever vaccine responses in identical twins.

Sequencing was carried out using PBMCs. The receptors come from a woman between 18 and 30 years old in good health.

This clonotype showed up just a few times. The chain recombines TRBV12-3 or TRBV12-4 with TRBJ2-1; 13 positions agree with TRBD2. Trimming took 5 bases from V and 9 from J; bases not matched to a gene: 13. The CDR3 covers 17 residues. CDR3 sequence reads: CASSLQQPGLAGSEQFF. The CDR3 DNA reads TGTGCCAGCAGTCTTCAACAACCGGGACTAGCGGGATCTGAGCAGTTCTTC.

The rearrangement uses TRBV6-2 or TRBV6-3 and TRBJ1-1; perhaps TRBD1 as D (5 bases). Germline V lookup: CDR1 MNHEY, CDR2 SVGEGT. The CDR3 is 17 amino acids. The germline V and J ends were trimmed by 0 bases and 4 bases, with 18 bases remaining between them. The DNA for the CDR3 is TGTGCCAGCAGTTACTCAGGGGCTGCATTTCCGAGCACTGAAGCTTTCTTT. Protein sequence: CASSYSGAAFPSTEAFF.

In its sample, this clonotype was seen a few times. This chain connects TRBV11-2 to TRBJ2-7, with TRBD2 matching 8 bases. The CDR3 runs to 15 residues. J gave up 2 bases and V 5 bases, and 8 bases lay outside the gene matches. The V gene's germline CDR1 is SGHAT and CDR2 FQNNGV. As DNA, the CDR3 is TGTGCCAGCAGCCACAGCGGGAGTAGGACCTACGAGCAGTACTTC. Translated: CASSHSGSRTYEQYF.

V usage is TRBV11-2 and J usage is TRBJ2-7, with 9 bases identical to TRBD1. V lost 4 bases to trimming and J lost 3 bases; unmatched junction nucleotides: 16. Germline CDR1 SGHAT, CDR2 FQNNGV. This CDR3 region has 18 residues. The CDR3 loop reads CASSSPKSRDRASYEQYF. The DNA of the CDR3 is TGTGCCAGCAGCTCGCCAAAGTCCCGGGACAGGGCAAGCTACGAGCAGTACTTC.

This clonotype was observed a few times. The chain employs TRBV3-1 and TRBJ2-5; D might be TRBD2 (5 bases). The CDR3 is made up of 15 amino acids. CDR1 is LGHDT, CDR2 YNNKEL, per germline (reference sequence). The V and J ends lost 0 bases and 4 bases respectively, with 12 bases between them. In nucleotides, the CDR3 is TGTGCCAGCAGCCAAGATTGGAGAGGAGGAGAGACCCAGTACTTC. The encoded protein is CASSQDWRGGETQYF.

This clonotype has more than one count but fewer than ten. V gene TRBV12-3 or TRBV12-4 combines with J gene TRBJ2-5, with D uncertain. The CDR3 extends over 11 amino acids. Trimming stripped 6 bases from V and 5 bases from J, with 7 bases between. Here the CDR3 DNA reads TGTGCCAGCAGCACAAGTGAGACCCAGTACTTC. Translated, it gives CASSTSETQYF.

This rearrangement joins TRBV5-5 to TRBJ1-1, with D hard to call. The CDR3 sequence is 15 residues long. The V end was cut by 2 bases, the J end by 0 bases, with 11 bases between. Germline CDR1 is SGHKS and CDR2 is YYEKEE (reference sequence). DNA of the CDR3: TGTGCCAGCAGCTTACCCGGGAGCTTGAACACTGAAGCTTTCTTT. Translation gives CASSLPGSLNTEAFF.

The chain combines TRBV4-1 with TRBJ2-6; D possibly corresponds to TRBD1 (5 bases). Looked up from germline, CDR1 is MGHRA and CDR2 is YSYEKL. V was cut by 1 base and J by 2 bases, with 9 bases left in between. The CDR3 has 16 amino acids. CDR3 DNA: TGCGCCAGCAGCCAAGGTATGGGGCCTGGGGCCAACGTCCTGACTTTC. Translating gives CASSQGMGPGANVLTF.

This chain links TRBV28 with TRBJ2-5, with 8 bases aligning to TRBD1. CDR1 MDHEN and CDR2 SYDVKM come from the germline V gene. V lost 5 bases and J lost 5; bases outside the gene matches: 13. This CDR3 has 16 amino acids. CDR3 in amino acids: CASSPRTGPTGETQYF. The CDR3 bases are TGTGCCAGCAGTCCTCGGACAGGGCCAACAGGGGAGACCCAGTACTTC.

Only a few counts were recorded for this clonotype. The genes are TRBV12-3 or TRBV12-4 and TRBJ2-1; 10 positions match TRBD2. Trimming cost V 6 bases and J 10 bases; bases outside gene matches: 12. The CDR3 is 15 amino acids. The CDR3 is CASSTGTSAAREQFF. CDR3 DNA sequence: TGTGCCAGCAGCACCGGGACTAGCGCCGCGAGGGAGCAGTTCTTC.

This clonotype was counted a few times. The chain carries TRBV5-1 and TRBJ2-1; the D is unclear. The V gene's germline CDR1 is SGHRS and CDR2 YFSETQ. V lost 0 bases and J lost 4, with 8 bases in between. The CDR3 is made up of 14 amino acids. The CDR3 DNA follows: TGCGCCAGCAGCTTGGACAGCGAGTACAATGAGCAGTTCTTC. It translates to CASSLDSEYNEQFF.

This clonotype was picked up a small number of times. The CDR3 reads CASSFPPLAGALGNEQFF. CDR3 DNA sequence: TGTGCCAGCAGCTTCCCCCCCCTAGCGGGGGCCCTGGGTAATGAGCAGTTCTTC. V usage is TRBV3-1 and J usage is TRBJ2-1; 10 nucleotides align to TRBD2. The CDR3 extends over 18 amino acids. The germline CDR1 and CDR2 sequences are LGHDT and YNNKEL (reference sequence). The trim removed 5 bases at V and 7 bases at J, leaving 17 bases unmatched.

This clonotype was detected ten times or more. This chain links TRBV12-3 or TRBV12-4 with TRBJ1-1; D remains ambiguous. V dropped 6 bases and J dropped 3 bases, with 11 bases sitting between them. The CDR3 is 13 residues long. The CDR3 loop reads CASSRGRDTEAFF. CDR3 coding DNA: TGTGCCAGCAGCCGTGGGAGGGACACTGAAGCTTTCTTT.

This clonotype came up many times. This chain uses TRBV14 with TRBJ1-2; D remains ambiguous. The CDR3 consists of 17 residues. V shed 4 bases and J shed 5 bases, with 23 bases lying between them. Per germline, CDR1 SGHDN and CDR2 FVKESK. The CDR3 DNA reads as TGTGCCAGCAGCCGAACCCCGACCGCCGGCTGGGGTTATGGCTACACCTTC. This gives the protein CASSRTPTAGWGYGYTF.

This clonotype was found a few times. The genes are TRBV6-5 and TRBJ2-5; D not resolved. The CDR3 has 14 residues. Germline V lookup: CDR1 MNHEY, CDR2 SVGAGI. V gave up 0 bases and J gave up 2 bases, with 7 bases separating them. CDR3 in DNA: TGTGCCAGCAGTTACTCGACAAGTCAAGAGACCCAGTACTTC. Protein product: CASSYSTSQETQYF.

The chain employs TRBV7-2 and TRBJ2-1, with 9 bases lining up with TRBD2. Germline CDR1 reads SGHTA; CDR2 reads FQGNSA. This CDR3 region has 16 residues. V dropped 8 bases and J dropped 2; count of bases not matched to a gene: 10. CDR3 in amino acids: CASGSGTSRAYNEQFF. CDR3 nucleotides: TGTGCCAGCGGTTCCGGGACTAGCAGAGCCTACAATGAGCAGTTCTTC.

The rearrangement links TRBV5-1 to TRBJ2-2, with 9 bases fitting TRBD1. This CDR3 is built from 19 residues. The V and J ends lost 6 bases and 0 bases, in that order; junction bases with no gene match: 15. The germline gives CDR1 SGHRS, CDR2 YFSETQ. CDR3 sequence: CASKAGTGYIQSNTGELFF. The CDR3 DNA reads as TGCGCCAGCAAGGCCGGGACAGGGTACATTCAGTCGAACACCGGGGAGCTGTTTTTT.